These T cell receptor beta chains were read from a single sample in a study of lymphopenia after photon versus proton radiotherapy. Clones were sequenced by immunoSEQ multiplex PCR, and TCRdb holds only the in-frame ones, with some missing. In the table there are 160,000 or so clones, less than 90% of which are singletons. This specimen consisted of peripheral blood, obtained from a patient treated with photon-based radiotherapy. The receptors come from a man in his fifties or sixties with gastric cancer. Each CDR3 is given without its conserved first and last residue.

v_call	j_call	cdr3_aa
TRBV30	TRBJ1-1	AWTIRGGKAF
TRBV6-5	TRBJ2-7	ASSRLGFDEQY
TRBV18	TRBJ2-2	ASSLGQVTGELF
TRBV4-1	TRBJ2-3	ASSHGSGTREGVTQY
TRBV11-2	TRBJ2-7	ASSLGGLTYEQY
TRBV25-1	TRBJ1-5	ASSECRENNQPQH
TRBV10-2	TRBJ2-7	ASSGQSYEQY
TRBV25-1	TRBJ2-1	ASTEGLAGYNEQF
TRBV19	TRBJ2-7	ASRNTGGLADEQY
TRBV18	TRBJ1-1	ASSPPVNTEAF
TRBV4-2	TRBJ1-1	ASSQENGGGRTEAF
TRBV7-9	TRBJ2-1	ASSFRLAGDDEQF
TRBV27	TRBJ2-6	ASSFQISGANVLT
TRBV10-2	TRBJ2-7	ASSSRERQVGEQY
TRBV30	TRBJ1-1	ACIRQIEAF
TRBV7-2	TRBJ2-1	ASSLVGRYEQF
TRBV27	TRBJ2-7	ASSSSGTGGYEQY
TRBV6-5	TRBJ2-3	ASSYSGGTDTQY
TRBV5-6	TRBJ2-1	ASSLAKVQRNEQF
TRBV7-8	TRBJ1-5	ASSLGQGAWQPQH
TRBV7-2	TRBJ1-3	ASTPRQMSGNTIY
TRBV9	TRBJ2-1	ASSARGGSYNEQF
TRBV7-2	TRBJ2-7	ASSLRLAGGPSEQY
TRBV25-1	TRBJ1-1	ASSETGRNTEAF
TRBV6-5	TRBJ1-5	ASSPGGGQPQH
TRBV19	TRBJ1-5	ASSIFLGGVSQPQH
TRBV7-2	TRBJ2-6	ASSLVSRPLLT
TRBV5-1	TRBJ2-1	ASRSGGQGLGRDEQF
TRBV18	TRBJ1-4	ASSEGGEKLF
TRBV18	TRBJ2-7	ASSPLTTGGSHEQY
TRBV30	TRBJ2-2	AWIGHSGTANTGELF
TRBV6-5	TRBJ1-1	ASSTHRGTLLEAF
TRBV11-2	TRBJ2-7	ASSFDRTPSYEQY
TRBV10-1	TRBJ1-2	ASSDRVNYGYT
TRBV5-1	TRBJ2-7	ASSFQQGSEQY
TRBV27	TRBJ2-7	ASSSTGTRSEQY
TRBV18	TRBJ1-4	ASSPGDRVQKLF
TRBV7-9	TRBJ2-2	ASSDVAEGLRTGELF
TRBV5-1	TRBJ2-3	ASSPGLAASTDTQY
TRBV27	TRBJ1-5	ASSTVNSNQPQH
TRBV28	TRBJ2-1	ASRRRDRGDEQF
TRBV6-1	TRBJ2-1	ASSERPGRNNEQF
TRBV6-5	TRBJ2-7	ASRASGISYEQY
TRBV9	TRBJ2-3	ASRGVADTQY
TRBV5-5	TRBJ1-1	ASSTGQGMNTEAF